The 30 T cell receptor beta chains listed next were all sequenced from one sample in a study of T cell changes during pregnancy in multiple sclerosis (dated by TCRdb to between 2018 and 2020). The method behind the library was the immunoSEQ multiplex PCR assay. The table comes from immuneACCESS by way of TCRdb, which keeps in-frame sequences with V and J called. Part of the clones is missing from these tables; in studies checked, under half for an unresolved V gene and the rest for unknown reasons. The sample table contains under 85,000 clones; only one count was recorded for under 95% of them. Approximately 1.5% of the sample is in the top ten clones. Here the sequenced sample was peripheral blood, taken in the third trimester of pregnancy. The source is a female donor in good health, enrolled as a control in a pregnancy study.

The chain employs TRBV7-9 and TRBJ1-5; no definite D call. Trimming left V 1 base short and J 0 bases short, with 7 bases between. CDR3 length equals 15 residues. Germline lookup yields CDR1 SEHNR and CDR2 FQNEAQ (reference sequence). The CDR3 is CASSLGGNSNQPQHF. The CDR3 region has the DNA TGTGCCAGCAGCTTAGGAGGGAATAGCAATCAGCCCCAGCATTTT.

The chain couples TRBV5-6 to TRBJ2-3, with D possibly matching TRBD2 (5 bases). V was trimmed by 4 bases and J by 2 bases, leaving 23 bases between them. In germline, CDR1 is SGHDT, CDR2 YYEEEE. The CDR3 covers 18 residues. CDR3 coding DNA: TGTGCCAGCAGCCCCGGGCGGGCAGGCTTACTGGACACAGATACGCAGTATTTT. Protein sequence: CASSPGRAGLLDTDTQYF. Variable domain in full (rest from reference TRBV5-6 and TRBJ2-3): DAGVTQSPTHLIKTRGQQVTLRCSPKSGHDTVSWYQQALGQGPQFIFQYYEEEERQRGNFPDRFSGHQFPNYSSELNVNALLLGDSALYLCASSPGRAGLLDTDTQYFGPGTRLTVL.

The chain has TRBV2 and TRBJ2-7; TRBD2 might be the D (5 bases). Looked up from germline, CDR1 is SNHLY and CDR2 is FYNNEI. The V end lost 7 bases, the J end lost 2 bases, and 9 bases lay between the germline ends. The CDR3 loop spans 12 amino acids. The CDR3 DNA sequence: TGTGCCAGCAATCGGACTCCCTACGAGCAGTACTTC. Protein product: CASNRTPYEQYF. Full variable domain (remainder filled in from reference TRBV2 and TRBJ2-7): EPEVTQTPSHQVTQMGQEVILRCVPISNHLYFYWYRQILGQKVEFLVSFYNNEISEKSEIFDDQFSVERPDGSNFTLKIRSTKLEDSAMYFCASNRTPYEQYFGPGTRLTVT.

The chain joins TRBV6-1 to TRBJ2-7; maybe TRBD1 (6 bases). Germline assignment: CDR1 MNHNS and CDR2 SASEGT. The V end lost 3 bases, the J end lost 3 bases, and 12 bases lay between the germline ends. The CDR3 totals 14 residues. The CDR3 DNA follows: TGTGCCAGCAGTGATGGACAGCCTGTCTACGAGCAGTACTTC. Translation gives CASSDGQPVYEQYF.

This chain connects TRBV10-3 to TRBJ1-2, with 9 bases fitting TRBD1. The J segment lost 8 bases and the V segment lost 6 bases, leaving 13 bases of the junction unmatched. There are 15 residues in the CDR3. From germline, CDR1 is ENHRY and CDR2 SYGVKD. The CDR3 loop reads CAISDLRDRVEGYTF. The CDR3 DNA is TGTGCCATCAGCGACCTCCGGGACAGGGTAGAAGGCTACACCTTC.

The rearrangement joins TRBV11-1 to TRBJ2-1; 9 bases are a match to TRBD2. Losses at the gene ends were 2 bases for V and 8 bases for J; bases not matched to a gene: 7. CDR1 and CDR2 from the germline V gene are SGHAT and FQDESV (reference sequence). This CDR3 is built from 15 residues. CDR3 in amino acids: CASSLSAGGPDEQFF. The CDR3 nucleotides are TGTGCCAGCAGCTTATCCGCGGGGGGGCCCGATGAGCAGTTCTTC.

In DNA form, the CDR3 reads TGTGCCATCAGTGAGTCAGTCGGACAGGGGGAACAAGAGACCCAGTACTTC. Protein product: CAISESVGQGEQETQYF. V usage is TRBV10-3 and J usage is TRBJ2-5; 10 bases fit TRBD1. This CDR3 spans 17 amino acids. Germline CDR1 reads ENHRY; CDR2 reads SYGVKD. Germline trimming cut 0 bases from V and 2 bases from J; bases unmatched to any gene: 6.

The genes are TRBV7-2 and TRBJ1-2; possibly TRBD1 for D (6 bases). The V and J ends lost 2 bases and 6 bases respectively, with 13 bases between them. The CDR3 spans 14 residues. In germline, CDR1 is SGHTA, CDR2 FQGNSA. CDR3 DNA sequence: TGTGCCAGCAGCTTAAGAATCGAGGGGGATGGCTACACCTTC. Amino acid sequence: CASSLRIEGDGYTF.

In nucleotides, the CDR3 is TGTGCCAGCAGTGACTCGGGACACTACCAGGGTCAGCCCCAGCATTTT. Translated, it gives CASSDSGHYQGQPQHF. The rearrangement joins TRBV28 to TRBJ1-5, with D maybe TRBD1 (6 bases). The germline V gene encodes CDR1 MDHEN and CDR2 SYDVKM. The CDR3 runs to 16 residues. V lost 5 bases to trimming and J lost 6 bases, with 20 bases between them.

This clone was seen only once. This chain links TRBV7-9 with TRBJ1-2; maybe TRBD1 (6 bases). This CDR3 is built from 13 residues. Deletions cut 5 bases from V and 8 bases from J, with 15 bases between. Germline V gives CDR1 SEHNR, CDR2 FQNEAQ (reference sequence). CDR3 sequence reads: CASSTPTGLGYTF. The CDR3 DNA reads TGTGCCAGCAGCACACCGACAGGATTGGGCTACACCTTC.

The sample holds a few counts of this clone. The J gene is TRBJ1-1, the V gene TRBV28; D perhaps matches TRBD1 (5 bases). This CDR3 contains 17 residues. Germline V gene lookup returns CDR1 MDHEN and CDR2 SYDVKM. Trimming shortened V by 10 bases and J by 0 bases, and 24 bases separated the two germline ends. CDR3 coding DNA: TGTGCCATCATACCCGGGACTCTCATCGGCATGAACACTGAAGCTTTCTTT. This codes for CAIIPGTLIGMNTEAFF.

The chain uses TRBV6-5 and TRBJ1-2; D is unresolved. The CDR3 is made up of 13 amino acids. Germline V lookup: CDR1 MNHEY, CDR2 SVGAGI. Between the trimmed V and J ends, which lost 8 bases and 3 bases, there was a span of 13 bases. The CDR3 nucleotides read TGTGCCAGCGGGCCTATTACCTACTATGGCTACACCTTC. Translation gives CASGPITYYGYTF.

Here the CDR3 DNA reads TGTGCCAGCAGTTACAGGGGAAGCAATCAGCCCCAGCATTTT. Encoded protein: CASSYRGSNQPQHF. This chain links TRBV6-6 with TRBJ1-5; D may be TRBD1 (5 bases). The CDR3 loop spans 14 amino acids. Trimming cost V 2 bases and J 1 base, with 6 bases left between them. CDR1 is MNHNY and CDR2 is SVGAGI in the germline V gene (reference sequence).

This chain uses TRBV23-1 with TRBJ1-5; D remains unclear. TRBV23-1 is annotated as an ORF whose role is uncertain. With 4 bases removed from V and 4 bases from J, the gap between germline ends came to 11 bases. The CDR3 contains 14 residues. The CDR3 loop is CASSRSQRNQPQHF. In DNA, the CDR3 is TGCGCCAGCAGTCGATCCCAGAGGAATCAGCCCCAGCATTTT.

The chain recombines TRBV18 with TRBJ1-3; the D gene is possibly TRBD1 (6 bases). Trimming left V 1 base short and J 0 bases short, with 13 bases between. Per the germline V gene, CDR1 is KGHSH and CDR2 is LQKENI. This CDR3 comprises 17 residues. This CDR3 reads CASSPRKQGDSGNTIYF. The CDR3 region has the DNA TGTGCCAGCTCACCACGGAAACAGGGAGACTCTGGAAACACCATATATTTT.

This clone was recorded once. The CDR3 DNA is TGTGCCAGCTCATCCGGACTAGTGAACACCGGGGAGCTGTTTTTT. Residues: CASSSGLVNTGELFF. This sequence joins TRBV18 and TRBJ2-2; 7 bases align to TRBD2. Germline V CDR1 and CDR2: KGHSH, LQKENI. Trimming removed 5 bases from V and 1 base from J; junction bases left unmatched: 4. The CDR3 extends over 15 amino acids.

The count of this clone is one. The rearrangement links TRBV12-5 to TRBJ1-5; possibly TRBD1 for D (5 bases). CDR3 size: 15 residues. The germline V gene has CDR1 LGHNT and CDR2 FRNRAP. V was shortened by 1 base and J by 4 bases, with 11 bases between the two germline ends. In DNA, the CDR3 is TGTGCTAGTGGTTTGGGAATCGGGGGGAATCAGCCCCAGCATTTT. Amino acid sequence: CASGLGIGGNQPQHF.

The rearrangement joins TRBV5-4 to TRBJ1-3; D unresolved. CDR3 length equals 13 residues. Germline lookup yields CDR1 SGHNT and CDR2 YYREEE (reference sequence). The V gene lost 9 bases and the J gene lost 0 bases, with 10 bases spanning the gap. The CDR3 sequence is CATREPSGNTIYF. CDR3 sequence (DNA): TGTGCCACCCGAGAACCCTCTGGAAACACCATATATTTT.

This chain uses TRBV7-2 with TRBJ1-2; D is uncertain. Trimming pared 4 bases from V and 3 bases from J, leaving 9 bases between. Germline values: CDR1 SGHTA, CDR2 FQGNSA. The CDR3 is 13 amino acids. The CDR3 is CASSSGKYYGYTF. DNA of the CDR3: TGTGCCAGCAGCTCGGGGAAATACTATGGCTACACCTTC.

CDR3 DNA: TGTGCCAGCAGCGAATCGCGGGGGTTCGACAATGAGCAGTTCTTC. Protein sequence: CASSESRGFDNEQFF. The chain couples TRBV6-1 to TRBJ2-1; TRBD2 aligns across 7 bases. V was pared by 6 bases and J by 5 bases, with 10 bases of the junction left unmatched. Germline V gives CDR1 MNHNS, CDR2 SASEGT. The CDR3 totals 15 residues.

The genes are TRBV7-2 and TRBJ1-1; no reliable D call. Germline CDR1 and CDR2: SGHTA and FQGNSA. The CDR3 extends over 17 amino acids. V was trimmed by 1 base and J by 0 bases, leaving 15 bases between them. The CDR3: CASSLVYSTDLNTEAFF. Written as DNA, the CDR3 is TGTGCCAGCAGCTTAGTTTACAGCACAGACCTGAACACTGAAGCTTTCTTT.

Remarks on this clone: This specimen includes other DNA sequences encoding the same CDR3. The gene calls are TRBV20-1 and TRBJ2-1; no firm D call. The CDR3 length is 11 residues. The V gene's germline CDR1 is DFQATT and CDR2 SNEGSKA (reference sequence). Trimming shortened V by 1 base and J by 7 bases, and 5 bases separated the two germline ends. The CDR3 bases are TGCAGTGCTAGAGCGGGTAATGAGCAGTTCTTC. Translated, it gives CSARAGNEQFF.

This clone was recorded a few times. V and J are TRBV7-9 and TRBJ2-7; 8 bases fit TRBD2. J gave up 7 bases and V 4 bases, and 3 bases lay outside the gene matches. Germline V CDR1 and CDR2: SEHNR, FQNEAQ (reference sequence). The CDR3 is made up of 12 amino acids. The CDR3 reads CASSSAGAEQYF. The CDR3 nucleotides read TGTGCCAGCAGCTCAGCGGGGGCTGAGCAGTACTTC.

The rearrangement links TRBV5-5 to TRBJ2-1; 9 bases align to TRBD2. The length of the CDR3 is 15 residues. Germline CDR1 is SGHKS and CDR2 is YYEKEE (reference sequence). The junction had 5 bases not matched to a gene; V was cut back by 1 base and J by 6 bases. CDR3 DNA: TGTGCCAGCAGCTTGAGGGCGGGGGGGGGCAATGAGCAGTTCTTC. This gives the protein CASSLRAGGGNEQFF.

The chain combines TRBV7-2 with TRBJ2-3, with 12 bases matching TRBD2. Germline values: CDR1 SGHTA, CDR2 FQGNSA. This CDR3 is 16 amino acids long. With V trimmed by 4 bases and J by 0 bases, 2 bases remained unmatched. CDR3 nucleotides: TGTGCCAGCAGCTCCGGACTAGCGGGGAGCACAGATACGCAGTATTTT. Its translation: CASSSGLAGSTDTQYF.

The chain is built from TRBV6-6 and TRBJ1-5; a weak D match, TRBD1 (6 bases). There are 15 residues in the CDR3. With 2 bases removed from V and 3 bases from J, the gap between germline ends came to 11 bases. The germline CDR1 and CDR2 sequences are MNHNY and SVGAGI (reference sequence). CDR3 DNA: TGTGCCAGCAGTTACGGGACACTCTACAATCAGCCCCAGCATTTT. Protein sequence: CASSYGTLYNQPQHF.

The V call is TRBV7-2, the J call TRBJ1-5, with TRBD1 identical over 7 bases. V shed 5 bases, J shed 6 bases, and the junction held 7 bases outside the gene matches. Germline V gene lookup returns CDR1 SGHTA and CDR2 FQGNSA. The CDR3 totals 14 residues. In nucleotides, the CDR3 is TGTGCCAGCAGCCGACAGGGTCTAAGTCAGCCCCAGCATTTT. Protein sequence: CASSRQGLSQPQHF.

The J gene is TRBJ2-7, the V gene TRBV6-6; TRBD1 matches at 7 bases. Germline V CDR1 and CDR2: MNHNY, SVGAGI (reference sequence). With V trimmed by 5 bases and J by 1 base, 8 bases remained unmatched. The CDR3 length is 15 residues. The CDR3 spells CASSPRQGGSYEQYF. DNA of the CDR3: TGTGCCAGCAGTCCCCGACAGGGTGGTTCCTACGAGCAGTACTTC.

The rearrangement joins TRBV29-1 to TRBJ1-1; D ambiguous. The CDR3 contains 13 residues. Trimming removed 1 base at V and 4 bases at J, with 10 bases between. The V gene's germline CDR1 is SQVTM and CDR2 ANQGSEA. Here the CDR3 DNA reads TGCAGCGTTGAAGCTCCGTGGGCCACTGAAGCTTTCTTT. The encoded protein is CSVEAPWATEAFF. The variable domain in full, completed from reference TRBV29-1 and TRBJ1-1, reads SAVISQKPSRDICQRGTSLTIQCQVDSQVTMMFWYRQQPGQSLTLIATANQGSEATYESGFVIDKFPISRPNLTFSTLTVSNMSPEDSSIYLCSVEAPWATEAFFGQGTRLTVV.

DNA for the CDR3: TGTGCCAGCAGCTTATGGAGATCGAACACTGAAGCTTTCTTT. It codes for CASSLWRSNTEAFF. The chain links TRBV7-2 to TRBJ1-1; D unclear. V was clipped by 2 bases and J by 1 base, with 8 bases between them. The CDR3 spans 14 residues. Germline V lookup: CDR1 SGHTA, CDR2 FQGNSA.